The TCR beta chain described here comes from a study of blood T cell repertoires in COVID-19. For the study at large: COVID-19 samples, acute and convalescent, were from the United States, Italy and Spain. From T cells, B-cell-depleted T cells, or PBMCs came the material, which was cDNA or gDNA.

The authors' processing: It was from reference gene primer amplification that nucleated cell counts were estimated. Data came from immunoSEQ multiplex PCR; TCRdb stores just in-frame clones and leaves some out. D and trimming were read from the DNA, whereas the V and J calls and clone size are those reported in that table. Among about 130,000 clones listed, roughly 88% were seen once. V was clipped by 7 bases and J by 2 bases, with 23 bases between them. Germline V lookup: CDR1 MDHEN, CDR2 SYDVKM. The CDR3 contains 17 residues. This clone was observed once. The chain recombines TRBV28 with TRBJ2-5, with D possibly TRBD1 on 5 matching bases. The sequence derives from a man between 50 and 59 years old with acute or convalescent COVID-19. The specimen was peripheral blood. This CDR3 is CASTPGARRGSQETQYF. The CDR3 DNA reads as TGTGCCAGCACCCCAGGCGCTAGAAGGGGATCGCAAGAGACCCAGTACTTC.